The clone carrying this TCR beta chain has just a few counts. V lost 0 bases, J lost 8 bases, and 3 bases lay in between. The CDR3 loop spans 11 amino acids. CDR1 is SGHDT and CDR2 is YYEEEE in the germline V gene. TCRdb itself ran the 5' RACE reads through MiXCR, one entry per CDR3 protein. This table holds about 45,000 distinct CDR3 sequences, roughly 7% found once. This specimen belongs to a study of T cells after yellow fever vaccination. Study context: The fractions with low cell numbers were processed using SMART-Seq v4 Ultra Low Input.

General study findings and limits: Few clonotypes appeared in both CD4 and CD8 compartments.

The chain joins TRBV5-6 to TRBJ2-1; no clear D. The TCR comes from a man aged 25 to 40 who received the YFV17D yellow fever vaccine. The sequences come from CD8+ T cells not binding an NS4B(214-222) dextramer, sorted from PBMCs, collected 45 days after the yellow fever booster vaccination. CDR3 residues: CASSLADEQFF. Here the CDR3 DNA reads TGTGCCAGCAGCTTGGCCGATGAGCAGTTCTTC.